What follows are 26 T cell receptor beta chains derived from one specimen sequenced in a study of CD8+ T cells in alopecia areata. The sequencing template was cDNA reverse transcribed from extracted RNA. The protocol was immunoSEQ multiplex PCR, while the TCRdb copy is restricted to in-frame clones and leaves out a portion. This sample has fewer than 100,000 clones, with 61% found just once. Treatment here: oral pan-JAK inhibitor, 5-10 mg twice daily. This sample comprised CD8+ T cells sorted from blood, obtained at week 4, from a patient treated with tofacitinib. The receptors here all came from a human donor with alopecia areata.

V usage is TRBV4-1 and J usage is TRBJ2-4; D not certain. Trimming stripped 0 bases from V and 0 bases from J, with 9 bases between. The CDR3 consists of 16 residues. CDR1 is MGHRA, CDR2 YSYEKL, per germline. The CDR3 sequence: CASSQENYLAKNIQYF. CDR3 nucleotides: TGCGCCAGCAGCCAAGAAAATTATCTAGCCAAAAACATTCAGTACTTC.

This clone was detected once. V and J are TRBV6-5 and TRBJ2-1; no clear D gene. This CDR3 contains 14 residues. V lost 6 bases and J lost 4, with 13 bases in between. Germline lookup yields CDR1 MNHEY and CDR2 SVGAGI. This CDR3 is CASRDLGDYNEQFF. The CDR3 region has the DNA TGTGCCAGCAGAGACTTAGGCGATTACAATGAGCAGTTCTTC.

The count of this clone is one. The rearrangement uses TRBV2 and TRBJ2-1; D remains unclear. CDR1 is SNHLY and CDR2 is FYNNEI in the germline V gene. The ends were cut back, 4 bases at V and 8 bases at J, with 21 bases in the middle. This CDR3 has 16 residues. Here the CDR3 DNA reads TGTGCCAGCAGTGCTTCGACGAACCTAGTAAATGATGAGCAGTTCTTC. Protein product: CASSASTNLVNDEQFF.

The V gene is TRBV5-1, the J gene TRBJ1-1; TRBD1 agrees at 10 bases. The CDR3 covers 14 residues. Germline loops: CDR1 SGHRS, CDR2 YFSETQ. V lost 5 bases, J lost 4 bases, and 5 bases stayed unmatched. The CDR3 coding sequence is TGCGCCAGCAGTCCGACAGGGGGCGGCACTGAAGCTTTCTTT. Protein: CASSPTGGGTEAFF.

This clone was recorded once. V and J are TRBV4-3 and TRBJ2-7; 14 bases map to TRBD2. This CDR3 contains 15 residues. Trimming removed 5 bases from V and 7 bases from J; junction bases left unmatched: 7. The germline V gene encodes CDR1 LGHNA and CDR2 YSLEER. The DNA of the CDR3 is TGCGCCAGCAGCACCGGACTAGCGGGAGGAGGGGAGCAGTACTTC. It yields the protein CASSTGLAGGGEQYF.

Here the CDR3 reads CASSLIYPGMDEQFF. CDR3 sequence (DNA): TGTGCCAGCAGCTTAATTTATCCGGGAATGGATGAGCAGTTCTTC. The V and J genes are TRBV7-9 and TRBJ2-1, with D possibly being TRBD2 (5 bases). V shed 2 bases and J shed 8 bases, with 16 bases lying between them. CDR3 length: 15 residues. Germline-derived CDR1 and CDR2 are SEHNR and FQNEAQ (reference sequence).

This clone appeared a few times. The chain carries TRBV29-1 and TRBJ1-2; 7 bases fit TRBD1. Unmatched junction bases numbered 0, after V lost 2 bases and J lost 6 bases. This CDR3 is built from 11 residues. Germline-derived CDR1 and CDR2 are SQVTM and ANQGSEA. This chain's CDR3 is CSVETGDGYTF. The CDR3 nucleotides read TGCAGCGTTGAAACAGGGGATGGCTACACCTTC.

The genes are TRBV7-9 and TRBJ2-7; either TRBD1 or TRBD2 may fit D (5 bases each). V was shortened by 5 bases and J by 3 bases, with 11 bases between the two germline ends. The CDR3 length is 13 residues. Germline V CDR1 and CDR2: SEHNR, FQNEAQ (reference sequence). Written as DNA, the CDR3 is TGTGCCAGCAGCCTGCCAGGGAGCTACGAGCAGTACTTC. Its protein is CASSLPGSYEQYF.

CDR3 region: CASSGGGSGNTIYF. The CDR3 nucleotides read TGTGCCAGCAGTGGGGGCGGTTCTGGAAACACCATATATTTT. The chain carries TRBV2 and TRBJ1-3, with D perhaps TRBD1 (5 bases). Germline values: CDR1 SNHLY, CDR2 FYNNEI. The CDR3 sequence is 14 residues long. The V end was cut by 4 bases, the J end by 1 base, with 8 bases between.

The J gene is TRBJ2-2, the V gene TRBV6-5; D is perhaps TRBD1 (5 bases). CDR3 length equals 14 residues. V was cut by 4 bases and J by 4 bases, with 10 bases left in between. CDR1 MNHEY and CDR2 SVGAGI come from the germline V gene. The CDR3 reads CASSLADTTGELFF. The CDR3, as DNA: TGTGCCAGCAGTTTGGCGGACACCACCGGGGAGCTGTTTTTT.

This clone came up a few times. The gene calls are TRBV18 and TRBJ2-5; TRBD2 matches 8 bases. The CDR3 has 15 amino acids. Losses at the gene ends were 5 bases for V and 5 bases for J; bases not matched to a gene: 10. Germline lookup yields CDR1 KGHSH and CDR2 LQKENI. The CDR3: CASSYTERERETQYF. The CDR3 DNA is TGTGCCAGCTCATACACGGAGCGGGAGAGGGAGACCCAGTACTTC. Filled out from reference TRBV18 and TRBJ2-5, the complete variable domain reads NAGVMQNPRHLVRRRGQEARLRCSPMKGHSHVYWYRQLPEEGLKFMVYLQKENIIDESGMPKERFSAEFPKEGPSILRIQQVVRGDSAAYFCASSYTERERETQYFGPGTRLLVL.

The V gene is TRBV15, the J gene TRBJ2-3; D possibly corresponds to TRBD1 (5 bases). Trimming took 3 bases from V and 1 from J, leaving 8 bases between them. Germline V lookup: CDR1 LNHNV, CDR2 YYDKDF (reference sequence). The CDR3 is made up of 14 amino acids. CDR3 coding DNA: TGTGCCACCAGCAGTGTAGGGGGCACAGATACGCAGTATTTT. Amino acids: CATSSVGGTDTQYF.

This clone has only one observation. The chain recombines TRBV29-1 with TRBJ2-7; D unclear. V shed 2 bases and J shed 5 bases, with 13 bases lying between them. The germline gives CDR1 SQVTM, CDR2 ANQGSEA. CDR3 length: 13 residues. This CDR3 reads CSVELATTNEQYF. The DNA for the CDR3 is TGCAGCGTTGAATTGGCAACAACGAACGAGCAGTACTTC.

The V call is TRBV7-9, the J call TRBJ2-5; 14 bases map to TRBD2. Trimming removed 5 bases from V and 4 bases from J; junction bases left unmatched: 9. The CDR3 is 17 amino acids. Germline V gene lookup returns CDR1 SEHNR and CDR2 FQNEAQ (reference sequence). CDR3 sequence (DNA): TGTGCCAGCAGCCCTGGGACTAGCGGGGGAAAAGGAGAGACCCAGTACTTC. It yields the protein CASSPGTSGGKGETQYF.

The V gene is TRBV4-1, the J gene TRBJ2-7, with TRBD1 matching over 7 bases. Per the germline V gene, CDR1 is MGHRA and CDR2 is YSYEKL. V lost 0 bases, J lost 6 bases, and 8 bases stayed unmatched. This CDR3 has 15 amino acids. The CDR3 DNA sequence: TGCGCCAGCAGCCAAGATCTATCGACAGGGAGCGAGCAGTACTTC. Its protein product is CASSQDLSTGSEQYF.

The V gene is TRBV6-5, the J gene TRBJ1-2; 8 bases agree with TRBD1. Germline trimming cut 9 bases from V and 4 bases from J; bases unmatched to any gene: 10. The CDR3 has 14 residues. In germline, CDR1 is MNHEY, CDR2 SVGAGI. This chain's CDR3 is CASSSTGVVYGYTF. The DNA of the CDR3 is TGTGCCAGTTCTTCGACAGGGGTAGTCTATGGCTACACCTTC.

This clone has a handful of counts. The chain is built from TRBV29-1 and TRBJ2-3, with TRBD1 matching over 9 bases. In germline, CDR1 is SQVTM, CDR2 ANQGSEA. Trimming cost V 7 bases and J 5 bases; bases outside gene matches: 10. There are 14 residues in the CDR3. The CDR3: CSAETGGTGDTQYF. CDR3 DNA: TGCAGCGCAGAAACAGGGGGCACAGGAGATACGCAGTATTTT.

This clone was detected a few times. The chain uses TRBV4-1 and TRBJ2-2, with D perhaps assigned TRBD1 or TRBD2 (5 bases each). CDR3 length: 15 amino acids. Trimming removed 4 bases at V and 6 bases at J, with 15 bases between. CDR1 MGHRA and CDR2 YSYEKL come from the germline V gene. The CDR3 bases are TGCGCCAGCAGCCGCGCGACGGGGCAGGCCGGGGAGCTGTTTTTT. Amino acid sequence: CASSRATGQAGELFF.

The chain carries TRBV5-1 and TRBJ2-1; a possible D gene is TRBD2 (6 bases). V dropped 4 bases and J dropped 7 bases, with 12 bases sitting between them. This CDR3 has 13 residues. CDR1 and CDR2 from the germline V gene are SGHRS and YFSETQ. CDR3 in amino acids: CASSALAPNEQFF. DNA for the CDR3: TGCGCCAGCAGCGCTCTAGCGCCTAATGAGCAGTTCTTC.

The chain uses TRBV27 and TRBJ2-1, with TRBD2 identical over 9 bases. The J segment lost 6 bases and the V segment lost 6 bases, leaving 12 bases of the junction unmatched. The CDR3 covers 16 residues. CDR1 is MNHEY and CDR2 is SMNVEV in the germline V gene (reference sequence). Here the CDR3 reads CASSDEGTSFGNEQFF. The CDR3 coding sequence is TGTGCCAGCAGCGACGAGGGGACTAGCTTCGGCAATGAGCAGTTCTTC.

This chain uses TRBV14 with TRBJ1-1, with 8 bases identical to TRBD1. This CDR3 spans 14 amino acids. Germline V gene lookup returns CDR1 SGHDN and CDR2 FVKESK. The J segment lost 5 bases and the V segment lost 3 bases, leaving 5 bases of the junction unmatched. The DNA of the CDR3 is TGTGCCAGCAGCCATATGACAGGGGCGACTGAAGCTTTCTTT. Protein: CASSHMTGATEAFF.

The gene calls are TRBV5-4 and TRBJ2-3, with a possible D match to TRBD2 (6 bases). From germline, CDR1 is SGHNT and CDR2 YYREEE (reference sequence). The CDR3 length is 17 residues. Trimming removed 4 bases at V and 2 bases at J, with 20 bases between. The CDR3 DNA sequence: TGTGCCAGCAGCGCGGGGCTTAGCGGAACACCCACAGATACGCAGTATTTT. Translating it yields CASSAGLSGTPTDTQYF.

The chain carries TRBV27 and TRBJ1-5; 9 bases fit TRBD1. Unmatched junction bases numbered 3, after V lost 2 bases and J lost 4 bases. This CDR3 spans 15 amino acids. Per the germline V gene, CDR1 is MNHEY and CDR2 is SMNVEV (reference sequence). CDR3 sequence: CASSLNRGRNQPQHF. Here the CDR3 DNA reads TGTGCCAGCAGTTTAAACAGGGGGCGAAATCAGCCCCAGCATTTT.

The rearrangement joins TRBV30 to TRBJ1-3; no definite D call. The ends were cut back, 2 bases at V and 0 bases at J, with 8 bases in the middle. Germline CDR1 reads GTSNPN; CDR2 reads SVGIG (reference sequence). This CDR3 region has 14 residues. The CDR3 sequence: CAWSWLGSGNTIYF. CDR3 DNA sequence: TGTGCCTGGAGTTGGTTAGGCTCTGGAAACACCATATATTTT.

This clone was seen just once. The chain employs TRBV27 and TRBJ1-2, with TRBD1 matching over 10 bases. In germline, CDR1 is MNHEY, CDR2 SMNVEV (reference sequence). CDR3 length equals 13 residues. J gave up 3 bases and V 8 bases, and 3 bases lay outside the gene matches. The CDR3 region is CASGQGGDYGYTF. In DNA, the CDR3 is TGTGCCAGCGGACAGGGGGGGGACTATGGCTACACCTTC.

In DNA, the CDR3 is TGTGCCAGCAGCCCGACCTCGGGGGGTCAACGCCGGGAGCTGTTTTTT. Protein sequence: CASSPTSGGQRRELFF. V is TRBV7-9 and J is TRBJ2-2, with 7 bases lining up with TRBD2. The CDR3 loop spans 16 amino acids. V trimming: 5 bases; J trimming: 9 bases; junction bases outside the gene matches: 15. Germline V gives CDR1 SEHNR, CDR2 FQNEAQ (reference sequence).